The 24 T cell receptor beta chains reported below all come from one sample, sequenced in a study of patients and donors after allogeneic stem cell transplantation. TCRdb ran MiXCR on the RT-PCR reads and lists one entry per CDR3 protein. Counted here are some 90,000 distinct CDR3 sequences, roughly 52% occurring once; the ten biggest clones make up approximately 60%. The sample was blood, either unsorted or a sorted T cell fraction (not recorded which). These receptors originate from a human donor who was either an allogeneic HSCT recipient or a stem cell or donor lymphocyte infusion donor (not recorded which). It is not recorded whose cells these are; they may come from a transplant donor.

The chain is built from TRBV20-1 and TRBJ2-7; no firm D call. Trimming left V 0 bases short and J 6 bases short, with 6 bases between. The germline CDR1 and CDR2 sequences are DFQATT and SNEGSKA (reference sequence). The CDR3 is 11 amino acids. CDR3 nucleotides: TGCAGTGCTAGAGAGGTCCTCGAGCAGTACTTC. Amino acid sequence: CSAREVLEQYF.

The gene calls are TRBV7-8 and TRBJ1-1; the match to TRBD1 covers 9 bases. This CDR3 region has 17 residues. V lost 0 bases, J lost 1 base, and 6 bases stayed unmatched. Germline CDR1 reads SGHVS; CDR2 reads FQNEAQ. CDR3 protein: CASSLAGQGVANTEAFF. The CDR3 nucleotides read TGTGCCAGCAGCTTAGCGGGACAGGGAGTCGCGAACACTGAAGCTTTCTTT. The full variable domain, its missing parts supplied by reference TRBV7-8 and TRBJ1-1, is GAGVSQSPRYKVAKRGQDVALRCDPISGHVSLFWYQQALGQGPEFLTYFQNEAQLDKSGLPSDRFFAERPEGSVSTLKIQRTQQEDSAVYLCASSLAGQGVANTEAFFGQGTRLTVV.

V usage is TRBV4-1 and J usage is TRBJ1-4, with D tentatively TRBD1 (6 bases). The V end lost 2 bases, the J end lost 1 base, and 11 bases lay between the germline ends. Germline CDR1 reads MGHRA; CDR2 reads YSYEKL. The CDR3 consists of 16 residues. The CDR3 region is CASSQPPGQTNEKLFF. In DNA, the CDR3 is TGCGCCAGCAGCCAACCACCGGGACAAACTAATGAAAAACTGTTTTTT.

CDR3 protein: CASSKGDRDDQPQHF. The CDR3, as DNA: TGCGCCAGCAGTAAGGGCGACAGGGATGATCAGCCCCAGCATTTT. V usage is TRBV5-1 and J usage is TRBJ1-5; 7 bases are shared with TRBD1. The V segment lost 5 bases and the J segment 5 bases; nucleotides outside the gene matches: 10. The CDR3 has 15 amino acids. Germline CDR1 and CDR2: SGHRS and YFSETQ.

CDR3: CASSLDSDNEQFF. The CDR3 DNA reads TGTGCCAGCAGCCTGGACAGCGACAATGAGCAGTTCTTC. The chain uses TRBV14 and TRBJ2-1; D possibly corresponds to TRBD1 (6 bases). The CDR3 is 13 amino acids. The V gene lost 4 bases and the J gene lost 5 bases, with 9 bases spanning the gap. Germline V gives CDR1 SGHDN, CDR2 FVKESK. The full variable domain, in which reference TRBV14 and TRBJ2-1 provide the parts outside the CDR3, is EAGVTQFPSHSVIEKGQTVTLRCDPISGHDNLYWYRRVMGKEIKFLLHFVKESKQDESGMPNNRFLAERTGGTYSTLKVQPAELEDSGVYFCASSLDSDNEQFFGPGTRLTVL.

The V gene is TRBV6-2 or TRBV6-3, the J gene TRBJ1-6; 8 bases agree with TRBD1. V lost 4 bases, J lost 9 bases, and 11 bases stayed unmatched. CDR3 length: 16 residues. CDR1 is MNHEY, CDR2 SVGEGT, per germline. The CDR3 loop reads CASSSPRTGRSSPLHF. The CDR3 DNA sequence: TGTGCCAGCAGTTCCCCCCGGACAGGGAGGTCTTCACCCCTCCACTTT.

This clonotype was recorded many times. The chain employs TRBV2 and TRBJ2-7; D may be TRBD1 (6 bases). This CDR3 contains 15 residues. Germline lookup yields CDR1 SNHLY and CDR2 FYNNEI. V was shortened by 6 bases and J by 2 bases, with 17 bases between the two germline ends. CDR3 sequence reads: CASRDRHGTPYEQYF. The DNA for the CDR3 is TGTGCCAGCAGGGACAGACATGGTACTCCCTACGAGCAGTACTTC.

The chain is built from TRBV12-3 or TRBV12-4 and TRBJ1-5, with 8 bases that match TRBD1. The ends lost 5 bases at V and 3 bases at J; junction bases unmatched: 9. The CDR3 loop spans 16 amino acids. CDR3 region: CASSLGQGQNNQPQHF. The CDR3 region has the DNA TGTGCCAGCAGTCTCGGACAGGGTCAAAACAATCAGCCCCAGCATTTT.

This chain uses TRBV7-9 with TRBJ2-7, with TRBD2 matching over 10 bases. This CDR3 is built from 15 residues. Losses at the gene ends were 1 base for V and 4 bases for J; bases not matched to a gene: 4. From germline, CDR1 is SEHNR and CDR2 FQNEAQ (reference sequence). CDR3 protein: CASSLGLAGDYEQYF. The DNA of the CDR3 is TGTGCCAGCAGCTTAGGACTAGCGGGCGATTACGAGCAGTACTTC.

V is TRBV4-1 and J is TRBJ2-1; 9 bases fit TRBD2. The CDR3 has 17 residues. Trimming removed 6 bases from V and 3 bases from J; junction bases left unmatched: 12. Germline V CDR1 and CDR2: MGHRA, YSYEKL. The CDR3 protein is CASRSSGERTRYNEQFF. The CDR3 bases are TGCGCCAGCAGGTCTAGCGGGGAACGTACCCGCTACAATGAGCAGTTCTTC.

CDR3 coding DNA: TGTGCCAGCCGAACCTCGGCGGGGGGGGCCTACAATGAGCAGTTCTTC. Protein product: CASRTSAGGAYNEQFF. The chain is built from TRBV28 and TRBJ2-1, with 9 bases fitting TRBD2. V gave up 8 bases and J gave up 2 bases; unmatched junction bases: 10. Per germline, CDR1 MDHEN and CDR2 SYDVKM. The CDR3 has 16 residues.

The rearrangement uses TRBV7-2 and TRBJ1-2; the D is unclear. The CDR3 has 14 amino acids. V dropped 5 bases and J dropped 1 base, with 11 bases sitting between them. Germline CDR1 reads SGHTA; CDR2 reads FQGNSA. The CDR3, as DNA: TGTGCCAGCAGCCTCCAGACTTATAACTATGGCTACACCTTC. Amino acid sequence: CASSLQTYNYGYTF.

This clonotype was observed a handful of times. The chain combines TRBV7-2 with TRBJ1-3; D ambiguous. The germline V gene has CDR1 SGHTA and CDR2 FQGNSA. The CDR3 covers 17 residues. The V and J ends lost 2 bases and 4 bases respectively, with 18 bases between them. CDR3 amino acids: CASSLSSARTGGNTIYF. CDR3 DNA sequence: TGTGCCAGCAGCTTAAGCTCGGCACGGACGGGCGGAAACACCATATATTTT.

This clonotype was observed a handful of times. The CDR3 loop is CASSQEPRGDSPLHF. The DNA of the CDR3 is TGCGCCAGCAGCCAAGAGCCCAGGGGGGATTCACCCCTCCACTTT. The chain is built from TRBV4-1 and TRBJ1-6; 7 bases match TRBD1. From germline, CDR1 is MGHRA and CDR2 YSYEKL. CDR3 length: 15 residues. V shed 0 bases, J shed 8 bases, and the junction held 4 bases outside the gene matches.

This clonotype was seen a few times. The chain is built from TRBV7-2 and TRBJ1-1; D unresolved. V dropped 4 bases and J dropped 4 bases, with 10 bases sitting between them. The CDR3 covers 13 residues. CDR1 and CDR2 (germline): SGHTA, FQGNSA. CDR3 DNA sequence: TGTGCCAGCAGCTACCGGCGGAGCACTGAAGCTTTCTTT. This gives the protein CASSYRRSTEAFF. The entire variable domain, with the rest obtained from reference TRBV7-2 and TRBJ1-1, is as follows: GAGVSQSPSNKVTEKGKDVELRCDPISGHTALYWYRQSLGQGLEFLIYFQGNSAPDKSGLPSDRFSAERTGGSVSTLTIQRTQQEDSAVYLCASSYRRSTEAFFGQGTRLTVV.

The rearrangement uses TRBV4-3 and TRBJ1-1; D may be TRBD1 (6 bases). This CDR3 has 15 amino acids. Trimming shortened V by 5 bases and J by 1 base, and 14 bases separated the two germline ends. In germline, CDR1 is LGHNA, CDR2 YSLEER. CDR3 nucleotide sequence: TGCGCCAGCAGCGCTCACAGGGCGGAGAACACTGAAGCTTTCTTT. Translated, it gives CASSAHRAENTEAFF.

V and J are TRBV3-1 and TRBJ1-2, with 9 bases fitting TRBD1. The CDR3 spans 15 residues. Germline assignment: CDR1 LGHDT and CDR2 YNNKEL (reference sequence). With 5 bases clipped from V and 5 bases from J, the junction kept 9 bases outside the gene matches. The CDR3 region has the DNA TGTGCCAGCAGCTACTCGGACAGGGGTGGATATGGCTACACCTTC. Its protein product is CASSYSDRGGYGYTF.

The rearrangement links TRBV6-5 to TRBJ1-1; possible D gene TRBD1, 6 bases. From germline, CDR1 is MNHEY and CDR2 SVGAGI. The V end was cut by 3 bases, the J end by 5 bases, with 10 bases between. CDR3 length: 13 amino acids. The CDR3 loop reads CASSYKQGTEAFF. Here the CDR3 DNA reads TGTGCCAGCAGTTATAAACAGGGTACTGAAGCTTTCTTT.

The CDR3: CASSNRQGVQETQYF. Here the CDR3 DNA reads TGTGCCAGCAGCAACCGACAGGGTGTACAAGAGACCCAGTACTTC. The chain combines TRBV11-1 with TRBJ2-5; 7 nucleotides line up with TRBD1. V was clipped by 5 bases and J by 2 bases; unmatched bases: 8. The CDR3 covers 15 residues. CDR1 and CDR2 (germline): SGHAT, FQDESV (reference sequence).

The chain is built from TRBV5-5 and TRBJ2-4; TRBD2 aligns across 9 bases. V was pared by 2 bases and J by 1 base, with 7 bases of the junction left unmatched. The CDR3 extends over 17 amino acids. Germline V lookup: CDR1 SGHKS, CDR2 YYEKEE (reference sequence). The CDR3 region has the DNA TGTGCCAGCAGCTTATTTAGTGGACTAGCGGCCAAAAACATTCAGTACTTC. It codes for CASSLFSGLAAKNIQYF. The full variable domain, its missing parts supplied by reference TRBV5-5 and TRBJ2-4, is DAGVTQSPTHLIKTRGQQVTLRCSPISGHKSVSWYQQVLGQGPQFIFQYYEKEERGRGNFPDRFSARQFPNYSSELNVNALLLGDSALYLCASSLFSGLAAKNIQYFGAGTRLSVL.

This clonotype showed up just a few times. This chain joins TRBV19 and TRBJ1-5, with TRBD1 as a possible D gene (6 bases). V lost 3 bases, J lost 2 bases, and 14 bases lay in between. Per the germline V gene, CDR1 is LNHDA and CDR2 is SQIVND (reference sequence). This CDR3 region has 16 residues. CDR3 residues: CASSIVGGQRNQPQHF. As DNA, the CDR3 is TGTGCCAGTAGTATTGTGGGTGGACAGCGCAATCAGCCCCAGCATTTT.

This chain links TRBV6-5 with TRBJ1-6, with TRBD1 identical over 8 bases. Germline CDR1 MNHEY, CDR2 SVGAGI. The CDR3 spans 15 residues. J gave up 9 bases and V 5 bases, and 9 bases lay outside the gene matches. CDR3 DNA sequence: TGTGCCAGCAGTAGGATTGACAGGGGCAGTTCACCCCTCCACTTT. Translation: CASSRIDRGSSPLHF.

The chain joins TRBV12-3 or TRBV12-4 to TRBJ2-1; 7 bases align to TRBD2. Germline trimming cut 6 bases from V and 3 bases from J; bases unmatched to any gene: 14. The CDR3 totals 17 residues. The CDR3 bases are TGTGCCAGCAGACCCAGACGTGAGCGGGACGTCTACAATGAGCAGTTCTTC. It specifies CASRPRRERDVYNEQFF.

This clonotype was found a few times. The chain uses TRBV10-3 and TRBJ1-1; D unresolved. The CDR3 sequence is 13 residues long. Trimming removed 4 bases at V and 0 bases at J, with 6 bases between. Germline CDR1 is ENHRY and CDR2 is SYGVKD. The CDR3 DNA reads TGTGCCATCAGTGTGAGCGTGAACACTGAAGCTTTCTTT. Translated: CAISVSVNTEAFF.